Sequencing of this T cell receptor (beta chain) was carried out in a study of blood T cell repertoires in COVID-19. The authors' processing: It was from reference gene primer amplification that nucleated cell counts were estimated. The data were produced by immunoSEQ multiplex PCR, yet TCRdb's version contains in-frame clones alone and is incomplete. V, J and clone size were drawn from that table, and D and trimming were deduced from the DNA. The profile shows 100,000 to 110,000 clones, around 88% of them singletons. Trimming cost V 5 bases and J 6 bases; bases outside gene matches: 9. The V gene's germline CDR1 is SGHNT and CDR2 YENEEA. This CDR3 spans 16 amino acids.

This TCR came from a human donor in a cohort sampled during active COVID-19. The V gene is TRBV11-3, the J gene TRBJ2-1; the match to TRBD2 covers 11 bases. The sample consisted of peripheral blood. The chain's CDR3 is CASSLHTSGRSNEQFF. The CDR3 nucleotides read TGTGCCAGCAGCCTACATACTAGCGGGAGATCCAATGAGCAGTTCTTC.